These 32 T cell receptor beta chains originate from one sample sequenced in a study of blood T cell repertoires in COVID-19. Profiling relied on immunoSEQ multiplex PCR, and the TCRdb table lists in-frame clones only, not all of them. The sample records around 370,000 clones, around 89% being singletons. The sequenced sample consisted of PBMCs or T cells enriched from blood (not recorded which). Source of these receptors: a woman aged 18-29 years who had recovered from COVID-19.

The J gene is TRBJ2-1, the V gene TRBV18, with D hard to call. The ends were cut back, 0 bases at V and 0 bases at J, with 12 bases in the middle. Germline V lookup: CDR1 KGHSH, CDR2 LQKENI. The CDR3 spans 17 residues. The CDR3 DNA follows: TGTGCCAGCTCACCACCTATGTCCTATAGCTCCTACAATGAGCAGTTCTTC. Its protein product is CASSPPMSYSSYNEQFF.

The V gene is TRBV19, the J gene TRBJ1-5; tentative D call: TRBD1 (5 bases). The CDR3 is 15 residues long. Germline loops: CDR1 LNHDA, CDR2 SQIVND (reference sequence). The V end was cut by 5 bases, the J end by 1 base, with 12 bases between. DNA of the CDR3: TGTGCCAGTAGTGTCGTTGGGGGGAGCAATCAGCCCCAGCATTTT. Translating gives CASSVVGGSNQPQHF.

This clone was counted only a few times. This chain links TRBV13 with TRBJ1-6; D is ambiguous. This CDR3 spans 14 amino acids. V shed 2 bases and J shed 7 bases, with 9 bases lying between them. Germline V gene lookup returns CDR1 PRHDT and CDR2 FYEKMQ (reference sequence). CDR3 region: CASSLMRLNSPLHF. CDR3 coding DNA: TGTGCCAGCAGCTTAATGCGGTTGAATTCACCCCTCCACTTT.

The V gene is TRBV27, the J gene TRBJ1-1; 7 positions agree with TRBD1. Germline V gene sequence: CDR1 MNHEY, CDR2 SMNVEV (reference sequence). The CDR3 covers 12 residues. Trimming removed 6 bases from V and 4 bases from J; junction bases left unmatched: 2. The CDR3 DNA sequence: TGTGCCAGCAGCCGACAGGGCACTGAAGCTTTCTTT. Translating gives CASSRQGTEAFF.

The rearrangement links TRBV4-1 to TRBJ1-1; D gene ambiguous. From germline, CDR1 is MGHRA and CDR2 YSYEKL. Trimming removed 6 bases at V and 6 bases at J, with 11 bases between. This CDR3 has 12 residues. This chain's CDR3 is CASSKSGSEAFF. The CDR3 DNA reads TGCGCCAGCAGTAAGAGTGGTTCTGAAGCTTTCTTT.

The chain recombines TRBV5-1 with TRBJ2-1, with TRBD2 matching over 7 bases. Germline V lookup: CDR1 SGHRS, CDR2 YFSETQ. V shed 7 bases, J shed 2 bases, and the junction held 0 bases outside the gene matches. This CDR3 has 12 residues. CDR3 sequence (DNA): TGCGCCAGCGGGGGGGCCTACAATGAGCAGTTCTTC. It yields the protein CASGGAYNEQFF.

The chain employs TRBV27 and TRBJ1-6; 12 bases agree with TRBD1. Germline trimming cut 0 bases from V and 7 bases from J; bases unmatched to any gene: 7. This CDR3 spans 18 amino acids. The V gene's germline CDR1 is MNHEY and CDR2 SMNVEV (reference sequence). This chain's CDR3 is CASSLSRPGQGANSPLHF. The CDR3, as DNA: TGTGCCAGCAGTTTATCGCGTCCGGGACAGGGGGCGAATTCACCCCTCCACTTT.

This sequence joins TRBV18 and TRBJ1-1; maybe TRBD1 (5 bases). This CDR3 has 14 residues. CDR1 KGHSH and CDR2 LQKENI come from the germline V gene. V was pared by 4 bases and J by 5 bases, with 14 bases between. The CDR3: CASSRSRGGTEAFF. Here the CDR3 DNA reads TGTGCCAGCTCACGTTCTCGGGGGGGGACTGAAGCTTTCTTT.

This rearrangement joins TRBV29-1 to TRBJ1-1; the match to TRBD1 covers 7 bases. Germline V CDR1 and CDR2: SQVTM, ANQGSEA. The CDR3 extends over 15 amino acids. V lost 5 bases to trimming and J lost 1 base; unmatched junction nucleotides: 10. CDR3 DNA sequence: TGCAGCGTTAAACCCCGACAGGGCGGGAACACTGAAGCTTTCTTT. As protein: CSVKPRQGGNTEAFF.

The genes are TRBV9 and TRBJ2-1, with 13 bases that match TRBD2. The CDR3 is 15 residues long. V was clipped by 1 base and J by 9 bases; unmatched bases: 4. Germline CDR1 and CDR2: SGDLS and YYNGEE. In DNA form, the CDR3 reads TGTGCCAGCAGCGTAACTAGCGGGGGGGCAGTTGAGCAGTTCTTC. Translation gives CASSVTSGGAVEQFF.

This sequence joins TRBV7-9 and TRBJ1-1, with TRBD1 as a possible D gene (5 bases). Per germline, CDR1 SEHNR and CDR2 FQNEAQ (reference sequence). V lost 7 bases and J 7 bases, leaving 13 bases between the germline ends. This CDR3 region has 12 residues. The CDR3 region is CASTPGGDEAFF. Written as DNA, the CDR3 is TGTGCCAGCACCCCCGGGGGGGATGAAGCTTTCTTT.

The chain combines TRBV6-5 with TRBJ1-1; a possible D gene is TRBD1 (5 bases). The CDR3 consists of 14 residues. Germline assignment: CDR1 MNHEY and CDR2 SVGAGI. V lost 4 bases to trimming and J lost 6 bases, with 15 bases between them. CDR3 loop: CASSLGLEIPEAFF. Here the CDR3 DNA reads TGTGCCAGCAGTTTGGGACTGGAAATACCTGAAGCTTTCTTT.

DNA of the CDR3: TGTGCCAGCAGCAAGACCGGGACAGCTAGCGGGGGGGTCGCAGATACGCAGTATTTT. This sequence encodes CASSKTGTASGGVADTQYF. This chain links TRBV7-9 with TRBJ2-3; 12 bases line up with TRBD2. Germline loops: CDR1 SEHNR, CDR2 FQNEAQ (reference sequence). This CDR3 spans 19 amino acids. V gave up 5 bases and J gave up 4 bases; unmatched junction bases: 16.

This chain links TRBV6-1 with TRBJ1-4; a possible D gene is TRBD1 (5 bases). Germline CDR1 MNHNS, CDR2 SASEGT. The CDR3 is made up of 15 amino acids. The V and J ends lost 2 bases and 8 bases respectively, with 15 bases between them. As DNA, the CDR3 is TGTGCCAGCAGTGAAAATGGGGCAGGAATGGAAAAACTGTTTTTT. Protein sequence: CASSENGAGMEKLFF.

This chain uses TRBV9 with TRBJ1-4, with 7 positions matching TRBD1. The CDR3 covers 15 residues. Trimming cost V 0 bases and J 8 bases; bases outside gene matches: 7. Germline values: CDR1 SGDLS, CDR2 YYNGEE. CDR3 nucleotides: TGTGCCAGCAGCGTAGGACAGGGATCCTCGGAAAAACTGTTTTTT. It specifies CASSVGQGSSEKLFF.

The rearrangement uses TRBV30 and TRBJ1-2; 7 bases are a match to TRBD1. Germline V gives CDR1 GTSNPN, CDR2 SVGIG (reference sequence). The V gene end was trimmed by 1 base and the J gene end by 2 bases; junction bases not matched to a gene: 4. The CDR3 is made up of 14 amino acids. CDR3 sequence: CAWSGQGVNYGYTF. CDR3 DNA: TGTGCCTGGAGTGGACAGGGAGTAAACTATGGCTACACCTTC.

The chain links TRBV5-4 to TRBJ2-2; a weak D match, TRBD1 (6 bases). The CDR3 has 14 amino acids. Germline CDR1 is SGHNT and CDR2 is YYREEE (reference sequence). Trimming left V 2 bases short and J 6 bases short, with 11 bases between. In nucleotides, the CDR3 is TGTGCCAGCAGCTTTCAGGGGATCGCCGGGGAGCTGTTTTTT. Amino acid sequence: CASSFQGIAGELFF.

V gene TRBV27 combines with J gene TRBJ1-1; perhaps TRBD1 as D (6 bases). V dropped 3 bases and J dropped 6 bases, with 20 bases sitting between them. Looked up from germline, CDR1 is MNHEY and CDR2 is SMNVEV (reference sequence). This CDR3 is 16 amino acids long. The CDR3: CASSFGRSGGRAEAFF. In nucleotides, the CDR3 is TGTGCCAGCAGTTTTGGTCGGTCGGGGGGCCGCGCTGAAGCTTTCTTT.

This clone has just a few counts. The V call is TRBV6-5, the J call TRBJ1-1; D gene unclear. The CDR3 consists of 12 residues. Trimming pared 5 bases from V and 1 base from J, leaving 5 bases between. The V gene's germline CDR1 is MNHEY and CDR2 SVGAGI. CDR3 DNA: TGTGCCAGCAGTCTGTCGAACACTGAAGCTTTCTTT. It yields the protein CASSLSNTEAFF.

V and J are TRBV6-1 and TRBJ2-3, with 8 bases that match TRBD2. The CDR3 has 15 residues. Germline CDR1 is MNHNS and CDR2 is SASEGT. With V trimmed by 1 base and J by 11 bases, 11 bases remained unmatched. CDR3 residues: CASSEGQRGTARQYF. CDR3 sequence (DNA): TGTGCCAGCAGTGAAGGCCAGCGGGGGACCGCCAGGCAGTATTTT.

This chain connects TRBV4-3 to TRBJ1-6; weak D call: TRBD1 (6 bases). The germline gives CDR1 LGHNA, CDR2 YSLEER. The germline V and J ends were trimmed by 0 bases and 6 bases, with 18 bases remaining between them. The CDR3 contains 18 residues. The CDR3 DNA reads TGCGCCAGCAGCCAAGAGTTCCTGAGGCAGGGGTTTAATTCACCCCTCCACTTT. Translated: CASSQEFLRQGFNSPLHF.

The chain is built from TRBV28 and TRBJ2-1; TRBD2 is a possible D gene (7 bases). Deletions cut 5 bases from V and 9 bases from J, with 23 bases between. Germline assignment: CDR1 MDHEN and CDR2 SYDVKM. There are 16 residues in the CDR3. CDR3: CASSHPTGLGGVEQFF. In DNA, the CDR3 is TGTGCCAGCAGTCACCCCACAGGGTTGGGGGGGGTTGAGCAGTTCTTC.

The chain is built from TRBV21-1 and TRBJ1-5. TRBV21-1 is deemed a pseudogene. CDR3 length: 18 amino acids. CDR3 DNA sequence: TGTGCCAGCACATACAGCCGGGCGGGGGCGAAGAGCAATCAGCCCCAGCATTTT. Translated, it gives CASTYSRAGAKSNQPQHF.

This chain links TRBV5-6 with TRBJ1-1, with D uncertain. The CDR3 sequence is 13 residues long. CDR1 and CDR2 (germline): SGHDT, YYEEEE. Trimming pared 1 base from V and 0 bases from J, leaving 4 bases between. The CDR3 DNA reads TGTGCCAGCAGCTTGAGAGTGAACACTGAAGCTTTCTTT. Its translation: CASSLRVNTEAFF. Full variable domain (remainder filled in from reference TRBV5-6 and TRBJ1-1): DAGVTQSPTHLIKTRGQQVTLRCSPKSGHDTVSWYQQALGQGPQFIFQYYEEEERQRGNFPDRFSGHQFPNYSSELNVNALLLGDSALYLCASSLRVNTEAFFGQGTRLTVV.

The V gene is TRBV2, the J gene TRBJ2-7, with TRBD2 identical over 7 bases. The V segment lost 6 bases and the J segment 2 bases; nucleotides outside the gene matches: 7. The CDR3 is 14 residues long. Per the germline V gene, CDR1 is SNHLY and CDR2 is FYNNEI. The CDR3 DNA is TGTGCCAGCAGCCGATCGGGACTAACCTACGAGCAGTACTTC. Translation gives CASSRSGLTYEQYF.

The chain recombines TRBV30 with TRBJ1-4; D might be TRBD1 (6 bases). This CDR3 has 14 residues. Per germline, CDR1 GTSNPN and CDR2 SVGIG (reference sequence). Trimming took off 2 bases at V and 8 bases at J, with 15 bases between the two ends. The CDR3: CAWSKGVVGEKLFF. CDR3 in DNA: TGTGCCTGGAGTAAGGGGGTGGTAGGAGAAAAACTGTTTTTT.

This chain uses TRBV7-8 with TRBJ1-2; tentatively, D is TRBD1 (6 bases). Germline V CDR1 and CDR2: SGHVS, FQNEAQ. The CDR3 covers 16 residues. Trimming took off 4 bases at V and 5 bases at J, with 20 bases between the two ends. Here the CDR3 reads CASSSLNRAMVYGYTF. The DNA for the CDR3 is TGTGCCAGCAGCTCACTGAACAGGGCGATGGTTTATGGCTACACCTTC.

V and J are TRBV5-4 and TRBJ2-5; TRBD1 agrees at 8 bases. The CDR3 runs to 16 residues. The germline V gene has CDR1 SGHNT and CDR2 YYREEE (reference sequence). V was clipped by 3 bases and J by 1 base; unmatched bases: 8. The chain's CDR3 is CASSSRQGATQETQYF. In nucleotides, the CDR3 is TGTGCCAGCAGCTCGCGGCAGGGGGCTACCCAAGAGACCCAGTACTTC.

Written as DNA, the CDR3 is TGTGCCAGCCGGACGACAGGGGCGAACACTGAAGCTTTCTTT. Amino acid sequence: CASRTTGANTEAFF. The genes are TRBV19 and TRBJ1-1; 8 nucleotides line up with TRBD1. CDR3 size: 14 residues. CDR1 and CDR2 from the germline V gene are LNHDA and SQIVND (reference sequence). The trim removed 9 bases at V and 1 base at J, leaving 7 bases unmatched.

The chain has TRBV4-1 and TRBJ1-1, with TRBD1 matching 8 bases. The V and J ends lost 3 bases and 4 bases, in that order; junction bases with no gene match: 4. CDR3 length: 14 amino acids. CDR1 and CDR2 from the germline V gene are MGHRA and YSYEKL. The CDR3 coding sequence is TGCGCCAGCAGCCACGGACAGGGAGGCACTGAAGCTTTCTTT. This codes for CASSHGQGGTEAFF.

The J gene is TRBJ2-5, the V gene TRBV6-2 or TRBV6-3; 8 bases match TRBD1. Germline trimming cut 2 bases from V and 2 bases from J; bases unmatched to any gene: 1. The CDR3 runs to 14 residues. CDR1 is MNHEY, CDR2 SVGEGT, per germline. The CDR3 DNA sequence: TGTGCCAGCAGTTACGGGACAGGACAAGAGACCCAGTACTTC. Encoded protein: CASSYGTGQETQYF.

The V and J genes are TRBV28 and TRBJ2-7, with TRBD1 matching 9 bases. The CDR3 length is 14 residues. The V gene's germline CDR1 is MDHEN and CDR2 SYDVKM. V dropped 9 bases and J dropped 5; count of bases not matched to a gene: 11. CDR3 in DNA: TGTGCCAGTTGCACCGGGACAGGGCGCCACGAGCAGTACTTC. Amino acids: CASCTGTGRHEQYF.